Described below is a single T cell receptor beta chain sequence and its context. No cognate antigen has been identified for it. The library came from the immunoSEQ multiplex PCR assay. A mixture of 60 forward primers for TCR Vbeta segments and 13 reverse primers for TCR Jbeta segments was used in the multiplex PCR. The CDR3 region of rearranged TCR beta genes was amplified from genomic DNA with a multiplex PCR assay. On the Illumina HiSeq System, the amplified TCR beta libraries were sequenced as 87-base-pair reads. As for the authors' bioinformatics: Across the 500 to 750 repertoires, a later analysis counted tens of millions of unique TCR beta chains, around 11 million of which were shared by at least two donors. Raw reads were error-corrected and collapsed into unique sequences by a nearest-neighbor algorithm in which closely related sequences were merged to remove PCR and sequencing errors. To assign V, D and J gene segments, CDR3 sequences were aligned to IMGT reference sequences. For a sequence to be retained, a match of at least six nucleotides was required to both a V gene segment and a J gene segment. Rearrangements were called productive when the CDR3 lacked stop codons and stayed in frame with V and J; all others were non-productive. Following IMGT convention, CDR3 was defined as the stretch from the second conserved V-encoded cysteine up to the conserved J-encoded phenylalanine. The earlier analysis of some 580 of the donors excluded any sequence lacking an unambiguous match to a single V gene segment. In an earlier analysis of approximately 550 of the donors, V segments were called functional above 56.7% productive rearrangements and were called segregating when the between-donor standard deviation exceeded 5%. To diagnose cytomegalovirus status from the catalog of TCR beta chain sequences, a statistical classification framework was built. V and J gene assignment, in a later analysis, came from comparing TCR nucleotide sequences with IMGT/GENE-DB human TR gene sequences. The TCRdist pipeline was used in a later analysis to assign CDR3 sequences and most-parsimonious VDJ recombination scenarios. A later analysis defined each TCR beta chain by its CDR3 amino acid sequence plus V-gene family, and excluded reads lacking a unique V-gene family. To address suspected cross-contamination and a sequencing artifact, a later analysis removed a few hundred highly shared, low-generation-probability nucleotide sequences. In a later analysis, a clonal expansion index for each public chain was calculated from normalized within-repertoire ranks of inferred template counts. In a later analysis, generation probabilities were computed with a VDJ recombination model fitted to out-of-frame rearrangements, and the resulting probabilities were checked against IGoR. In a later analysis, hypergeometric tests were used to score TCR-TCR, TCR-HLA and TCR-CMV co-occurrence, with a repertoire-size bias correction applied to TCR pairs. To estimate false discovery rates, a later analysis permuted the HLA or CMV assignments 20 times. In a later analysis, co-occurring TCRs were grouped with DBSCAN, and TCRdist sequence similarity was added when clustering was performed within HLA-allele-positive subsets. Repertoires with fewer than 30,000 or more than 120,000 public chains, plus five repertoires with anomalous nucleotide sharing, were excluded from co-occurrence clustering. Drawn from immuneACCESS, this table holds only the in-frame rearrangements with V and J called that TCRdb kept. Clones are partly lost; checked studies trace under half to an unresolved V gene and leave the rest unexplained. V and J calls and clone size follow that table, whereas D and trimming were derived from the DNA. The sample's own table lists under 200,000 clones. 6.5% of the sample comes from the top ten.

The data derive from a study of cytomegalovirus exposure and HLA in healthy donors (dated by TCRdb to the late 2010s). Regarding the research as a whole: An earlier analysis of 587 of the donors reported over 250 Gb of sequence data and some 110 million unique TCR beta sequences obtained from about 170 million T cells. Donor age, sex, ethnicity and CMV serostatus were compiled together with the repertoire data. Using immunosequencing, the study profiled T cell repertoires from about 650 subjects and related those repertoires to cytomegalovirus serostatus. In addition to the first cohort of 666 subjects, a separate validation cohort of 130 or so different subjects was used. The study aimed to test whether signatures of past pathogen exposure could be identified by cataloging public T cell receptors. Across around 400 genotyped donors of the cohort, an average of about 220,000 unique TCR beta nucleotide sequences per donor were sequenced, and roughly a sixth of those sequences were non-productive. To decide whether each TCR beta V gene segment behaved as functional or pseudogenic, an earlier analysis of some 540 of the donors relied on high-throughput TCR beta sequencing. Both class I and class II loci were covered by HLA typing, at four-digit resolution. The number of donors typed differed by locus, with 629-630 for A, B, C, DRB1 and DQB1, around 500 for DQA1, 600 to 610 for DPA1, and approximately 470 for DPB1. A later analysis re-examined previously published TCR beta repertoires from just over 650 donors and added high-resolution HLA genotyping to investigate patterns of TCR occurrence. A handful of DR-DQ haplotypes were handled as single units for association and clustering because linkage in the cohort was strong. Of the 300 to 450 genotyped donors, around 81% fell in the genetic ancestry cluster associated with self-reported Caucasian donors. An early release covering more than 500 HLA-typed donors comprised roughly 300 gigabases of sequencing data and around 80 million unique TCR sequences. The later analysis used no new phenotypic data to find candidate immune exposures, relying instead on TCR beta sequences and their occurrence across donors. To predict cytomegalovirus infection status, the study combined high-throughput TCR immunosequencing, statistical association of individual TCRs with disease status, and machine learning. A later genetic analysis used genome-wide SNP genotypes for about three fifths of the roughly 700 donors, treating that subset as a discovery cohort. Every discovery cohort repertoire had been produced on one sequencing platform. The paper as a whole reports these results and caveats: Strong co-occurrence of HLA alleles, especially DR and DQ, made assigning TCR associations to individual alleles difficult. This cohort had only TCR beta chains sequenced, and the lack of alpha or paired-chain data limited which features could be detected. In an earlier analysis of about 600 of the donors, most TCR beta V segments appeared in productive rearrangements about 87% or about 30% of the time, broadly matching IMGT annotations. A later analysis reported that several top co-occurrence clusters appeared linked to parvovirus B19, influenza, CMV and Epstein-Barr virus. Compared with equally common non-associated chains, HLA-associated TCR beta chains in a later analysis were more clonally expanded and had lower generation probabilities. A further reported finding was that TCR beta sequences accurately predicted the HLA-A and HLA-B alleles for most subjects in the first cohort. Linkage disequilibrium might explain the correlated functional status among segregating V segments, but an unknown experimental factor could not be excluded. Because counts were too low, seventeen rarely observed V segments, including chromosome 9 orphons, were excluded from the earlier analysis of about 500 of the donors. While some public TCRs were present in many individuals, most TCR sequences turned up only very rarely across donors. At a false discovery rate of 0.05, a later analysis linked about 17,000 TCR beta sequences to specific HLA alleles. Because the 87-base-pair reads could not distinguish some IMGT-functional V segments, including TRBV6-2 and TRBV6-3, those segments were excluded. According to a later analysis, TCR association rates differed among HLA loci, with DRB1 alleles showing the most associated TCRs and HLA-C alleles showing the fewest. Because HLA typing was missing for some donors at each locus, association tests included only the typed subset. Immune exposure information for the cohort was limited to CMV serostatus. According to the authors, the approach could potentially be generalized to other disease states and immunological phenotypes. In a later genetic analysis, fewer N-insertions in productive TCRs were reported among donors in an Asian-associated ancestry cluster than the roughly 640-donor mean. Cytomegalovirus status was reported to be diagnosed by the classifier with high specificity and sensitivity in both the original and validation cohorts. In a later genetic analysis, a missense DCLRE1C variant was associated with V-gene and J-gene trimming of TCR beta chains, and the association was replicated in an independent cohort. A few of the identified cytomegalovirus-associated TCR beta chains were confirmed in vitro to be specific for cytomegalovirus antigens. In a later analysis, most CMV-associated TCR beta chains were found to appear HLA-restricted, with HLA associations seemingly driven largely by CMV exposure. A cluster of highly shared sequence variants was judged likely to be a technical artifact of the sequencing pipeline. Presence/absence analyses assumed roughly uniform sequencing depth across donors, an assumption that may not hold. The study listed 164 TCR beta chains as associated with cytomegalovirus.

From the germline V gene, CDR1 is ENHRY and CDR2 is SYGVKD. Between the V and J ends, shortened by 7 bases and 1 base respectively, the junction contains 10 bases. Taken from cysteine to phenylalanine, the CDR3 has 13 residues. The kept DNA is CDR3 alone, 39 bases in frame from the first base. The cohort was made up of 500 to 850 healthy bone marrow donors. At the time of sampling, every cohort member was nominally healthy, though immune exposures that went unrecorded were likely present. The donor tested CMV seronegative and was one of the 352 seronegative cohort members. A peripheral blood sample was collected from each donor, and TCR beta sequencing was performed on peripheral blood mononuclear cells. The Qiagen DNeasy Blood Extraction Kit was used to extract genomic DNA from the blood cell samples.

Sequencing used PBMCs. The chain couples TRBV10-3 to TRBJ1-1, with the D segment identity uncertain. The clonotype was recovered from a man aged 25-45 years in good health and CMV-seronegative. The encoded CDR3 is CAITWASNTEAFF. The sequence in DNA is TGTGCCATCACGTGGGCCTCGAACACTGAAGCTTTCTTT.